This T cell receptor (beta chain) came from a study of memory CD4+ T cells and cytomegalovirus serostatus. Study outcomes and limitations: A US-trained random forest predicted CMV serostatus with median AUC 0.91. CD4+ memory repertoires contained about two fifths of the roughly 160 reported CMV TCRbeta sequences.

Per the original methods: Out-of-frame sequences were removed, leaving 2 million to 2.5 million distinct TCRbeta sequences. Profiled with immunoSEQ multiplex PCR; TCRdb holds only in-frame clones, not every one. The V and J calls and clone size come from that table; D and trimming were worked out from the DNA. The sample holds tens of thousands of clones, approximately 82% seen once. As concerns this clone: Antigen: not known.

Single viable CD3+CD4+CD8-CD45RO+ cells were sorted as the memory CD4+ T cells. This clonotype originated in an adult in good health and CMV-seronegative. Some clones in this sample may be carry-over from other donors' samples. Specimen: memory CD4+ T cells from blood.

The CDR3 protein is CASSDDRGGETQYF. The CDR3 nucleotides read TGTGCCAGCAGTGATGACAGGGGAGGAGAGACCCAGTACTTC. V usage is TRBV25-1 and J usage is TRBJ2-5; 8 bases are a match to TRBD1. Germline V gene data show CDR1 as MGHDK and CDR2 as SYGVNS. V was pared by 3 bases and J by 4 bases, with 4 bases of the junction left unmatched. The CDR3 is made up of 14 amino acids.